This T cell receptor (beta chain) was identified in a study of shared clonotypes between healthy human individuals. General study findings and limits: Exclusively blood specimens were collected; tissue repertoires likely differ. Non-shared clonotypes were found to have lower generation probabilities than the clonotypes that were shared by all four of the sorted-subset donors.

Notes on this clone: Antigen: not known.

This CDR3 is 15 amino acids long. Germline CDR1 and CDR2: SGDLS and YYNGEE. J was trimmed by 2 bases and V by 3 bases; bases with no gene match: 2. TCRdb keeps only in-frame clones here, not all; method: immunoSEQ multiplex PCR. The sample has 950,000 to 1,100,000 clones, around 82% seen once. The donors, all of them Caucasian adults, lived in Nashville, Tennessee. CD4+ cells were split into CD45RA+ naive and CD45RA-negative memory subsets. V and J are TRBV9 and TRBJ2-1; 10 nucleotides align to TRBD1. Sequencing was done on a sample of memory CD4+ T cells from PBMCs. Subset specified: CD45RA-negative fraction. The sequence was obtained from a man younger than 35 in good health. Some clones in this sample may be carry-over from other donors' samples. CDR3 in DNA: TGTGCCAGCAGCGGCGGGACAGGGGCCTACAATGAGCAGTTCTTC. Translation: CASSGGTGAYNEQFF.